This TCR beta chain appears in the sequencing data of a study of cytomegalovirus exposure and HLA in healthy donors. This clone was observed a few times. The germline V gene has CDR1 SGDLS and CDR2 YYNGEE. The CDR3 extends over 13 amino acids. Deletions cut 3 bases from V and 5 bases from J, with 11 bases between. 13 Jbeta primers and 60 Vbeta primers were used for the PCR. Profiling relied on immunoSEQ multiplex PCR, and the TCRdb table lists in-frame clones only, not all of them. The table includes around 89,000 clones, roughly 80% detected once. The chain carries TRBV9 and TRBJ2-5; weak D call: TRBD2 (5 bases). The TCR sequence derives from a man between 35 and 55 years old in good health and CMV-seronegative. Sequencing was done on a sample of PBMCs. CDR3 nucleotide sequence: TGTGCCAGCAGCGGACTCGAGGGCGAGACCCAGTACTTC. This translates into CASSGLEGETQYF.